The present T cell receptor (beta chain) was sequenced within a study of beta chain features in type 1 diabetes. Notes on the study in general: For Type 1 diabetes patients, all four CD4+ subsets carried TCRB CDR3s that were moderately but significantly shorter.

About this clone itself: The antigen remains undetermined.

Sort purity for all populations was recorded as exceeding 98%. The study reverse transcribed the entire isolated RNA, so it sequenced expressed TCRB transcripts. Regulatory, naive and central memory T cell samples averaged around 3.6 million reads. Clones were read by immunoSEQ multiplex PCR, and TCRdb kept only the in-frame ones, dropping some. The sample holds 150,000 to 200,000 clones; just over 9% are singletons and the top ten take under 2.5%. Germline V gene sequence: CDR1 SGHTA, CDR2 FQGTGA. The V gene end was trimmed by 4 bases and the J gene end by 0 bases; junction bases not matched to a gene: 12. The CDR3 has 20 residues.

The sample was central memory CD4+ T cells from blood. The clonotype was recovered from a woman aged 18-30 years in good health. The chain is built from TRBV7-3 and TRBJ2-5; 15 nucleotides align to TRBD2. The CDR3 nucleotides read TGTGCCAGCAGCTCTCCCTTAACCGGGACTAGCGGGGGGAACCAAGAGACCCAGTACTTC. This translates into CASSSPLTGTSGGNQETQYF. The variable domain in full, completed from reference TRBV7-3 and TRBJ2-5, reads GAGVSQTPSNKVTEKGKYVELRCDPISGHTALYWYRQSLGQGPEFLIYFQGTGAADDSGLPNDRFFAVRPEGSVSTLKIQRTERGDSAVYLCASSSPLTGTSGGNQETQYFGPGTRLLVL.